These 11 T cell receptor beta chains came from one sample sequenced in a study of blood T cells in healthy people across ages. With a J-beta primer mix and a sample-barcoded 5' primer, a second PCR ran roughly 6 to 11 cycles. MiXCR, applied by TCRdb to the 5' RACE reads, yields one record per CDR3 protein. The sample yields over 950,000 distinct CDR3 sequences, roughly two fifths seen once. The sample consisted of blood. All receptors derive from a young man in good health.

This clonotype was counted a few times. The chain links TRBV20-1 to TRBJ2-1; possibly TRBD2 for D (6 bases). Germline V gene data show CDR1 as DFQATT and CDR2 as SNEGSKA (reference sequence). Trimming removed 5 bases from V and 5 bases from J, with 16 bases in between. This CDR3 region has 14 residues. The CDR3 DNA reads TGCAGTGCTCATAGGCGGGGAGAAAACAATGAGCAGTTCTTC. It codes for CSAHRRGENNEQFF.

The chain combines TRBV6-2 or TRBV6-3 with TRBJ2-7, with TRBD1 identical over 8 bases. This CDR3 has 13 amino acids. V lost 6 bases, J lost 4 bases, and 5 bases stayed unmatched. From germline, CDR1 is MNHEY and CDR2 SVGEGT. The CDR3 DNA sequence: TGTGCCAGCAGCGACAGGGGAGCGTACGAGCAGTACTTC. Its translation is CASSDRGAYEQYF.

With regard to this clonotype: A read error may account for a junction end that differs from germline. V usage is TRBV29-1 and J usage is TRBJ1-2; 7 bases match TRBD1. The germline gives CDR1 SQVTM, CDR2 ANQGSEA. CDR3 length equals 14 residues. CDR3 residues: CSVLPGTANYGNTF. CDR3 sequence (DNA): TGCAGCGTCCTCCCCGGGACAGCTAACTATGGCAACACCTTC.

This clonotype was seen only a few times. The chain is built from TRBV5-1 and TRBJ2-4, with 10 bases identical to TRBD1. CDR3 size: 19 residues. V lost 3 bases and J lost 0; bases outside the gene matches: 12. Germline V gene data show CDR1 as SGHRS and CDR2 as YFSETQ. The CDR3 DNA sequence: TGCGCCAGCAGCTACACCGGGACAGGGGACCGCCTAGCCAAAAACATTCAGTACTTC. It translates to CASSYTGTGDRLAKNIQYF.

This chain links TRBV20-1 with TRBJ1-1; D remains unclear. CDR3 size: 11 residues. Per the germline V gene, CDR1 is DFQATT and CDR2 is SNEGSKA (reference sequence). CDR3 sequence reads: CIAPGNTEAFF. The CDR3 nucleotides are TGCATTGCCCCGGGTAACACTGAAGCTTTCTTT.

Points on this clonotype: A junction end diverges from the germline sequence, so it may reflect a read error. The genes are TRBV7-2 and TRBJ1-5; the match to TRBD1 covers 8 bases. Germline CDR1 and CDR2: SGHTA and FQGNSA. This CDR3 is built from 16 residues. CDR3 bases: TGTGCCAGTAGCTTACCGGGCGACAGGGGAAATCAGCCCCAGCATTTT. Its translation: CASSLPGDRGNQPQHF.

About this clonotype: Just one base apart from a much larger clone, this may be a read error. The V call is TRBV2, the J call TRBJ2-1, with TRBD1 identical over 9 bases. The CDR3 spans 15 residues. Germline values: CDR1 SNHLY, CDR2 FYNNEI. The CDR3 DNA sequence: TGTGCCAACAGTGGGGGACAGGGCCTTTACAATGAGCAGTTCTTC. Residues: CANSGGQGLYNEQFF.

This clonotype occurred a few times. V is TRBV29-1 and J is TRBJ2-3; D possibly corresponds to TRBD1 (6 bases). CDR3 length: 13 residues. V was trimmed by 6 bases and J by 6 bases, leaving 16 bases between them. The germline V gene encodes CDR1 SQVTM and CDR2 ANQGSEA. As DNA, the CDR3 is TGCAGCGTCAGCACAGGGTCCCGGGATACGCAGTATTTT. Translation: CSVSTGSRDTQYF.

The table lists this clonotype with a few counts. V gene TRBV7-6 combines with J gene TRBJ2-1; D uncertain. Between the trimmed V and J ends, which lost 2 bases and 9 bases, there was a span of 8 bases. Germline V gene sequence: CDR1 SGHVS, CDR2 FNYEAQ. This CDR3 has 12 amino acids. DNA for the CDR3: TGTGCCAGCAGCTTAAACCCCAGTGAGCAGTTCTTC. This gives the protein CASSLNPSEQFF.

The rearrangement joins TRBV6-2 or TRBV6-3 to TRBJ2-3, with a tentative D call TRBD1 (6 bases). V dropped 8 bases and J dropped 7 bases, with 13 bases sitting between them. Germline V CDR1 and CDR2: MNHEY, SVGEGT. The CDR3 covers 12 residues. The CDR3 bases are TGTGCCAGCGGGGGCGCGTCCAATACGCAGTATTTT. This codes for CASGGASNTQYF.

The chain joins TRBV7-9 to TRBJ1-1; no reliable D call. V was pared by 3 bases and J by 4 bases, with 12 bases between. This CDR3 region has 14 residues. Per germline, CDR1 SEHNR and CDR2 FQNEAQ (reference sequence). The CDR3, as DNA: TGTGCCAGCAGCTTGGAAGGACGGAGCACTGAAGCTTTCTTT. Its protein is CASSLEGRSTEAFF.